Presented here are 3 T cell receptor beta chains from one specimen sequenced in a study of read filtering for tumor transcriptome and immune sequencing. This library used approximately 0.4 ug RNA and molecular barcoded adaptors spanning alpha/delta and beta/gamma chains. TCRdb processed the reads anew with MiXCR; each CDR3 protein has one entry. The sample lists about 24,000 distinct CDR3 sequences; around 20% were seen once. The sequenced sample was a population of CD138-negative cells sorted from bone marrow. The receptors derive from a donor at least 40 years old with multiple myeloma.

This clonotype was detected ten times or more. The chain recombines TRBV7-2 with TRBJ2-1, with 8 bases lining up with TRBD2. Per germline, CDR1 SGHTA and CDR2 FQGNSA. J gave up 8 bases and V 3 bases, and 6 bases lay outside the gene matches. The CDR3 totals 14 residues. The CDR3 spells CASSFSAGAHEQFF. CDR3 sequence (DNA): TGTGCCAGCAGCTTCTCAGCGGGAGCCCATGAGCAGTTCTTC.

This clonotype has ten or more counts. The V and J genes are TRBV11-2 and TRBJ2-5; TRBD1 aligns across 7 bases. Germline trimming cut 5 bases from V and 5 bases from J; bases unmatched to any gene: 5. Looked up from germline, CDR1 is SGHAT and CDR2 is FQNNGV. The CDR3 length is 13 residues. DNA of the CDR3: TGTGCCAGCAGCCGAGGGGGCTTGGAGACCCAGTACTTC. This encodes CASSRGGLETQYF.

The sample holds one count of this clonotype. Its ends do not fully match the called genes, so a read error is possible. V usage is TRBV4-1 and J usage is TRBJ2-1; 7 nucleotides align to TRBD2. The CDR3 length is 18 residues. In germline, CDR1 is MGHRA, CDR2 YSYEKL. CDR3 in DNA: TGCGCCAGCAGCTTGCACCGGGCGCGGGGGACGGCATACAGTGAGCAGTTCTTC. This translates into CASSLHRARGTAYSEQFF.